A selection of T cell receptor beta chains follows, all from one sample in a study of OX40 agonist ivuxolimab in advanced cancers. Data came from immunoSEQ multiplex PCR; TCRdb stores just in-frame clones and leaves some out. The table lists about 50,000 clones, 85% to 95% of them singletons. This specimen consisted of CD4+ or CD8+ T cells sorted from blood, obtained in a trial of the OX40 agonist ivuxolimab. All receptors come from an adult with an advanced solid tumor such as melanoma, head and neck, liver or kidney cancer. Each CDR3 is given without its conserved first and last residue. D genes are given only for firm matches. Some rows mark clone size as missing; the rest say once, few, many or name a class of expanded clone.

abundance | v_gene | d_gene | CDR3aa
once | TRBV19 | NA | ASSRDSEQY
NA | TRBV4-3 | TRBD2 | ASAPLVAGEVDTQY
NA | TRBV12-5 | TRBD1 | ASGLGRGLADTQY
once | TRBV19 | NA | ASSSGADYQGYT
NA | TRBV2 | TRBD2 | ARGSTSGYEQY
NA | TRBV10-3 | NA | AISVPTGGANYGYT
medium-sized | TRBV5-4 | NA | AWWGSYGYT
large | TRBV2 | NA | ASSETVTTSNQPQH
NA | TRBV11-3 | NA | ASSPKGRVSQETQY
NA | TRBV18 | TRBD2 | ASSPRVDSGRPYEQY
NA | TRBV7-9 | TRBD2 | ASSPPGLEGNEQF
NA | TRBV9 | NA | ASSVLSQDYEQY
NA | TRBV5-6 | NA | ASSFLTEAF
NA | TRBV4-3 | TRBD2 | ASSQELAGRDEQY
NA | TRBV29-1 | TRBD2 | SVRRENSYEQY
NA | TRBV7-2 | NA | ASSLGRSSSYNEQF
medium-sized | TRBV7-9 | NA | ASSFQEANYGYT
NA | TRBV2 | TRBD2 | ASTQGSSGSRYEQY
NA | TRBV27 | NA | ASSTYSGSYNEQF
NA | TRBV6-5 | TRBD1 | ASSTGGESYNEQF
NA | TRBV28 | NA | ASRVSGGLGTEAF
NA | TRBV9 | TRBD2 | ASSARLAGGPNTQY
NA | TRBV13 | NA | ASSLGGRAYNSPLH
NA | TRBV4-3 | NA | ASSQGWLQETQY
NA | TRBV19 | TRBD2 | ASSRRGRALGEQF
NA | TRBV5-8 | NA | ASSLGWEITGELF
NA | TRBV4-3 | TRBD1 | ASSRDRGSGNTIY
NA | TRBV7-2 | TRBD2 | ASSLSVGGELPTYNEQF
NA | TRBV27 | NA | ASSWADTQY
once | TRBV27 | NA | ASSFYPPSGQITSTDTQY
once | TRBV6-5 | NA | ASSYSRAENSYEQY